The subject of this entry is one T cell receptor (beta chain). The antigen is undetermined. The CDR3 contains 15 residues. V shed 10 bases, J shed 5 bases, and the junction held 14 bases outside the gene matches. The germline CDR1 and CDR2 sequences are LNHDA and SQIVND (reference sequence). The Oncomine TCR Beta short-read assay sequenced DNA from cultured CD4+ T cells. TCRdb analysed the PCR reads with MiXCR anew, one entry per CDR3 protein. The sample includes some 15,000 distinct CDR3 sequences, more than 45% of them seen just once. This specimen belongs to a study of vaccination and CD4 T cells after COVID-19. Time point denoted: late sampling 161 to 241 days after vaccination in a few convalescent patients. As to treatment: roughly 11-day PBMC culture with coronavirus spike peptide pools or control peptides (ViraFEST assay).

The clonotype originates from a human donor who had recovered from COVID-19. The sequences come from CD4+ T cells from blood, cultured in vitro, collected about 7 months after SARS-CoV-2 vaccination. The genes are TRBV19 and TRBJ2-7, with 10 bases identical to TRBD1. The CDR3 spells CATTSRDRGFHEQYF. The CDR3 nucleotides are TGTGCCACCACTAGCCGGGACAGGGGATTCCACGAGCAGTACTTC.